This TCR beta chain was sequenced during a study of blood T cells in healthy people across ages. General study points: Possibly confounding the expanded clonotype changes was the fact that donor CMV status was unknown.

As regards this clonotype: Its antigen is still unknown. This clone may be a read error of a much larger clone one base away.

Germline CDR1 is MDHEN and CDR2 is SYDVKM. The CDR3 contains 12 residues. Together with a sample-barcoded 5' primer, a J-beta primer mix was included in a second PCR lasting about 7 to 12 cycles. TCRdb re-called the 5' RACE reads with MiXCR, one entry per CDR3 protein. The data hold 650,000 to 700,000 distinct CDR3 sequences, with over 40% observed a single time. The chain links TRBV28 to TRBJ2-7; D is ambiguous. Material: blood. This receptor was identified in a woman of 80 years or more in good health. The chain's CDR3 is CASSFQTYEQYF. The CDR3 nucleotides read TGTGCCAGCAGTTTCCAGACCTATGAGCAGTACTTC.